Shown below are 5 T cell receptor beta chains from a single sample sequenced in a study of CD8 T cells in Susac syndrome. After extraction with the RNeasy kit, 0.5 to 1 ug of the RNA was reverse transcribed using random hexamers. TCRdb used MiXCR to reprocess the immunoSEQ multiplex PCR reads, holding one entry per CDR3 protein. The repertoire has 300,000 or so distinct CDR3 sequences, 92% of them found once; the top ten carry 0.065%. Sequencing was done on a sample of CD4+ T cells from PBMCs. Source of these receptors: a human donor with multiple sclerosis.

This clonotype appeared a single time. The chain is built from TRBV2 and TRBJ2-5; no clear D gene. V lost 0 bases and J 5 bases, leaving 13 bases between the germline ends. Germline V gene sequence: CDR1 SNHLY, CDR2 FYNNEI. This CDR3 spans 15 amino acids. CDR3 region: CASSEARSSGETQYF. The CDR3 coding sequence is TGTGCCAGCAGTGAAGCAAGGTCTTCCGGGGAGACCCAGTACTTC.

The rearrangement links TRBV7-3 to TRBJ2-1; TRBD2 matches 11 bases. The ends lost 4 bases at V and 9 bases at J; junction bases unmatched: 11. CDR3 length: 16 amino acids. Germline V gene lookup returns CDR1 SGHTA and CDR2 FQGTGA. The CDR3 sequence is CASSSTVSGREGEQFF. CDR3 coding DNA: TGTGCCAGCAGCTCCACCGTTAGCGGGAGGGAGGGTGAGCAGTTCTTC.

The chain employs TRBV19 and TRBJ1-5, with D unclear. Germline values: CDR1 LNHDA, CDR2 SQIVND (reference sequence). This CDR3 has 15 residues. V was clipped by 6 bases and J by 0 bases, with 12 bases between them. CDR3: CASRDVGNSNQPQHF. CDR3 in DNA: TGTGCCAGTAGGGACGTCGGAAATAGCAATCAGCCCCAGCATTTT.

This clonotype came up a few times. V gene TRBV12-3 or TRBV12-4 combines with J gene TRBJ1-2, with 10 bases lining up with TRBD1. Trimming removed 5 bases from V and 4 bases from J; junction bases left unmatched: 4. This CDR3 has 14 amino acids. CDR3 sequence (DNA): TGTGCCAGCAGTCGGACAGGGGGGGGCTATGGCTACACCTTC. It encodes CASSRTGGGYGYTF.

The chain has TRBV3-1 and TRBJ2-7; 7 bases agree with TRBD1. Germline assignment: CDR1 LGHDT and CDR2 YNNKEL (reference sequence). J gave up 2 bases and V 5 bases, and 6 bases lay outside the gene matches. This CDR3 contains 14 residues. The DNA of the CDR3 is TGTGCCAGCAGCACCCCGGGACAGACCTACGAGCAGTACTTC. Its protein product is CASSTPGQTYEQYF.